Listed here is a single T cell receptor beta chain. These data belong to a study of neurological immune-mediated disorders. Time point: longitudinal time-point 1 (baseline). TCRdb called the 5' RACE reads again in MiXCR, with one record for every CDR3 protein. The sample includes tens of thousands of distinct CDR3 sequences, roughly a tenth of them seen just once. This receptor was taken from a man aged 25 to 45 in good health. The sample comprised PBMCs.

DNA of the CDR3: TGTGCCAGCAGCCAAGAATGGGAACTATTGGCGAATGAGCAGTTCTTC. Encoded protein: CASSQEWELLANEQFF. The chain links TRBV4-2 to TRBJ2-1; D gene unclear. Trimming removed 0 bases at V and 7 bases at J, with 16 bases between. The germline gives CDR1 LGHNA, CDR2 YNFKEQ. This CDR3 has 16 residues.